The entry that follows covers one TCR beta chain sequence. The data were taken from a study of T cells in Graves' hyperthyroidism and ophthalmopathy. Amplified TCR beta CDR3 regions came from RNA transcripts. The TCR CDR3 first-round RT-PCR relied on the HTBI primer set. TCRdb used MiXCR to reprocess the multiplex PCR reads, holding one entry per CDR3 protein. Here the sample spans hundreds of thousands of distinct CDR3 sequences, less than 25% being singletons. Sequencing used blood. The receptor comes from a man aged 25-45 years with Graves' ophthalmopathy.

The chain's CDR3 is CASRPESFSSYNEQFF. The CDR3 DNA reads as TGCGCCAGCAGGCCCGAGAGTTTTAGCTCCTACAATGAGCAGTTCTTC. The chain couples TRBV4-1 to TRBJ2-1; D unresolved. There are 16 residues in the CDR3. Germline assignment: CDR1 MGHRA and CDR2 YSYEKL. V lost 6 bases to trimming and J lost 0 bases, with 15 bases between them.